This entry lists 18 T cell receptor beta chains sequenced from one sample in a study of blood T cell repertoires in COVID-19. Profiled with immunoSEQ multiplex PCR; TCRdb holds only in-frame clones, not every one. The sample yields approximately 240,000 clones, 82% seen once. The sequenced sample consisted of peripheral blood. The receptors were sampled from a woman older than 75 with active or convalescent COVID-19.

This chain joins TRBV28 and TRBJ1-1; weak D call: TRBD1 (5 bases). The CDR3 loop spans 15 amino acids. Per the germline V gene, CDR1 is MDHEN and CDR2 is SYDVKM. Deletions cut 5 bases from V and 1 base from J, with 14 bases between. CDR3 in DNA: TGTGCCAGCAGTCTAACAGGAACACAGAACACTGAAGCTTTCTTT. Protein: CASSLTGTQNTEAFF.

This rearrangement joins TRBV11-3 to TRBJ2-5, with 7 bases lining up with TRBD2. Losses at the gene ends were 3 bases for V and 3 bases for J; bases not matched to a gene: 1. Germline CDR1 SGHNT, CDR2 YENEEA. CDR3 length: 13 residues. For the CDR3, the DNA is TGTGCCAGCAGCTTCGGGACTAAAGAGACCCAGTACTTC. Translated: CASSFGTKETQYF.

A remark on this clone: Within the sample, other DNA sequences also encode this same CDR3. Here the CDR3 DNA reads TGTGCCAGCTCTCGCGACAGGGATGGCTACACCTTC. It specifies CASSRDRDGYTF. V usage is TRBV18 and J usage is TRBJ1-2; TRBD1 matches 7 bases. From germline, CDR1 is KGHSH and CDR2 LQKENI. V shed 6 bases, J shed 6 bases, and the junction held 4 bases outside the gene matches. This CDR3 is 12 amino acids long.

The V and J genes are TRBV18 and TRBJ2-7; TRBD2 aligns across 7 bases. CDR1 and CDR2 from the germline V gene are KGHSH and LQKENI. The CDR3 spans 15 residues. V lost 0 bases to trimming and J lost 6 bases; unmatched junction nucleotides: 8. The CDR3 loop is CASSPPGGRDVEQYF. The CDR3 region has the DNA TGTGCCAGCTCACCACCGGGCGGGAGAGACGTCGAGCAGTACTTC.

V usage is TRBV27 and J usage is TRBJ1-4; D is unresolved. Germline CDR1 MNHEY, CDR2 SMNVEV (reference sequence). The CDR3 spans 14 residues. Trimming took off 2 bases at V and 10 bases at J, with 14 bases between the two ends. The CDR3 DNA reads TGTGCCAGCAGTTTACGGACCTTAGAGGGAAAACTGTTTTTT. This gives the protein CASSLRTLEGKLFF.

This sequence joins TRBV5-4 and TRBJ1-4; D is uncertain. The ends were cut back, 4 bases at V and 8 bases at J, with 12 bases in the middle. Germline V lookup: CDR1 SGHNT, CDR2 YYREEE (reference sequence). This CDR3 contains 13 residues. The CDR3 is CASSPPGREKLFF. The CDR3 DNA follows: TGTGCCAGCAGCCCCCCCGGCAGGGAAAAACTGTTTTTT. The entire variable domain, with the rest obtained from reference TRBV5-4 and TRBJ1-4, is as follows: ETGVTQSPTHLIKTRGQQVTLRCSSQSGHNTVSWYQQALGQGPQFIFQYYREEENGRGNFPPRFSGLQFPNYSSELNVNALELDDSALYLCASSPPGREKLFFGSGTQLSVL.

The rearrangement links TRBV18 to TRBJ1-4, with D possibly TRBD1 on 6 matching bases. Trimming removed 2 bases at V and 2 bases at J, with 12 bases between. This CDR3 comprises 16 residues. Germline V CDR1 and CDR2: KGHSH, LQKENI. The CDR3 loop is CASSPVSQGTNEKLFF. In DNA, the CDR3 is TGTGCCAGCTCACCAGTATCGCAGGGGACTAATGAAAAACTGTTTTTT.

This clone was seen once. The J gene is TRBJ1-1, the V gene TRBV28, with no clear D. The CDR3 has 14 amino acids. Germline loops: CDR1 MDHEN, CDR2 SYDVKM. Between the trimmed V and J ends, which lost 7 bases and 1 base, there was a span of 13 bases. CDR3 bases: TGTGCCAGCACCGTCCTGAGGGCGAACACTGAAGCTTTCTTT. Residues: CASTVLRANTEAFF.

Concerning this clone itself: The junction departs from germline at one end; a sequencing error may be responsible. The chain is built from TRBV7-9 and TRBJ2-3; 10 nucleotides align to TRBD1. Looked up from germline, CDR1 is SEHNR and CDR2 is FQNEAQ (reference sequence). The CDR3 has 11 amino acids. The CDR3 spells CASSVAGTGVF. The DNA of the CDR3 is TGTGCCAGCAGCGTAGCCGGGACAGGGGTTTTT.

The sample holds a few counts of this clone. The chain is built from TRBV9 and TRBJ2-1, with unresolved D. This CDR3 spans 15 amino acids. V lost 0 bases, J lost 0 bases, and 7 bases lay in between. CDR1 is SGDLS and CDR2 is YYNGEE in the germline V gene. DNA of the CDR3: TGTGCCAGCAGCGTAGGGAGTAGCTCCTACAATGAGCAGTTCTTC. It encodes CASSVGSSSYNEQFF.

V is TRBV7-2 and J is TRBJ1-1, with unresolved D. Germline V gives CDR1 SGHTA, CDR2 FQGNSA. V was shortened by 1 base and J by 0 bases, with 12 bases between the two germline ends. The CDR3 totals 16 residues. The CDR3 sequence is CASSLVPYPMNTEAFF. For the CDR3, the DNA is TGTGCCAGCAGCTTAGTACCCTATCCCATGAACACTGAAGCTTTCTTT.

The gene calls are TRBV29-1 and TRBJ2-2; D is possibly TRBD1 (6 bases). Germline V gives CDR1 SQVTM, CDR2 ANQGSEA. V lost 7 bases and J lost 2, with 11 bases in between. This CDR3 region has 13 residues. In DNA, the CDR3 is TGCAGCGGTAGCAGGGGAAACACCGGGGAGCTGTTTTTT. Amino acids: CSGSRGNTGELFF.

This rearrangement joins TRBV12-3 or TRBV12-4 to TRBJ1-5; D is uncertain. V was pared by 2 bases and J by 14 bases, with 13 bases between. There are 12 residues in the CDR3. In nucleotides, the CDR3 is TGTGCCAGCAGTTTATCCGCAGGCTCGAAGCATTTT. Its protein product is CASSLSAGSKHF.

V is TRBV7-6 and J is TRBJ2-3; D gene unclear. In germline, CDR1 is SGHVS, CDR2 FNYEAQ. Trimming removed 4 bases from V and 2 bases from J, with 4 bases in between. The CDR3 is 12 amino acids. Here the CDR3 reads CASSSYTDTQYF. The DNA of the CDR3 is TGTGCCAGCAGCTCCTACACAGATACGCAGTATTTT.

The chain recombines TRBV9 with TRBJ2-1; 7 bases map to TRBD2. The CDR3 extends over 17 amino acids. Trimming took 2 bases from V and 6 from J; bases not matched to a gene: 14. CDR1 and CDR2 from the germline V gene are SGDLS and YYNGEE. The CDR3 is CASSVLSGAALGNEQFF. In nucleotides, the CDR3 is TGTGCCAGCAGCGTCTTGAGCGGGGCCGCTTTGGGCAATGAGCAGTTCTTC. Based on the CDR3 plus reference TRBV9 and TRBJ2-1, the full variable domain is DSGVTQTPKHLITATGQRVTLRCSPRSGDLSVYWYQQSLDQGLQFLIQYYNGEERAKGNILERFSAQQFPDLHSELNLSSLELGDSALYFCASSVLSGAALGNEQFFGPGTRLTVL.

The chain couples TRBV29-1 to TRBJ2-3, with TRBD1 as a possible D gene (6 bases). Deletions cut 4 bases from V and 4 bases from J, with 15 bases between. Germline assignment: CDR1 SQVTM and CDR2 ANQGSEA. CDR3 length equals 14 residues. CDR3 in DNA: TGCAGCGTTGGGGACAAAGGGGTATCAGATACGCAGTATTTT. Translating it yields CSVGDKGVSDTQYF.

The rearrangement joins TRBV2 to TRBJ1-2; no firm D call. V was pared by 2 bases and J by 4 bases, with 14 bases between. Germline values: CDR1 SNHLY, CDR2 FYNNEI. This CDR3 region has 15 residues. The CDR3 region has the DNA TGTGCCAGCAGTGAATCGGGTGGACTCGGCTATGGCTACACCTTC. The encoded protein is CASSESGGLGYGYTF.

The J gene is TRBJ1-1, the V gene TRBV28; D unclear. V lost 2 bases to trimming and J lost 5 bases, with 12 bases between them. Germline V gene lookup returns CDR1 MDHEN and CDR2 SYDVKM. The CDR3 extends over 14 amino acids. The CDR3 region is CASSLGRESTEAFF. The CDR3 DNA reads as TGTGCCAGCAGTTTAGGACGGGAGAGTACTGAAGCTTTCTTT.